Below, one TCR beta chain is given with its context. These data come from a study of blood T cell repertoires in COVID-19. The overall study: Some COVID-19 samples were acute and others convalescent; all came from the United States, Italy and Spain. T cells, B-cell-depleted T cells, or PBMCs supplied cDNA or gDNA.

Here immunoSEQ multiplex PCR was the method, and the copy in TCRdb shows in-frame clones only, minus some. The sample consists of roughly 230,000 clones, roughly 85% of them appearing once. Deletions cut 5 bases from V and 0 bases from J, with 13 bases between. Germline CDR1 reads SGHNT; CDR2 reads YENEEA. CDR3 size: 16 residues. This TCR was sampled from a man aged 35-49 years with acute or convalescent COVID-19. This chain uses TRBV11-3 with TRBJ2-2, with D possibly being TRBD2 (6 bases). Sequencing was carried out using peripheral blood. CDR3 sequence: CASSARGATNTGELFF. For the CDR3, the DNA is TGTGCCAGCAGCGCCCGCGGGGCGACGAACACCGGGGAGCTGTTTTTT. The full variable domain, in which reference TRBV11-3 and TRBJ2-2 provide the parts outside the CDR3, is EAGVVQSPRYKIIEKKQPVAFWCNPISGHNTLYWYLQNLGQGPELLIRYENEEAVDDSQLPKDRFSAERLKGVDSTLKIQPAELGDSAVYLCASSARGATNTGELFFGEGSRLTVL.